The clone carrying this TCR beta chain showed up just a few times. The antigen remains undetermined. This record belongs to a study of T cell repertoires in cytomegalovirus infection. For the study at large: Epitope selection comprised recently identified HLA-C-restricted CMV epitopes and well-studied HLA-B-restricted CMV epitopes. Public TCR beta signature analysis indicated the presence of both CMV infection and matching HLA type. Study-wide findings and caveats: Using cumulative public TCR beta family frequency, the authors identified those who carried CMV together with the relevant HLA.

MiXCR, run by TCRdb on the reads, gives a single entry per CDR3 protein. This table has around 300,000 distinct CDR3 sequences, under 25% appearing once. Unmatched junction bases numbered 6, after V lost 3 bases and J lost 0 bases. CDR3 size: 17 residues. CDR1 and CDR2 from the germline V gene are LNHDA and SQIVND (reference sequence). The rearrangement uses TRBV19 and TRBJ2-1; 9 positions match TRBD2. The material sequenced was cultured PBMCs, taken from culture after CMV antigen stimulation. This clonotype was obtained from a human donor in good health (CMV status not recorded). Some clones in this sample may be carry-over from other donors' samples. In DNA, the CDR3 is TGTGCCAGTAGTATTAGGTCAGCGGGAGGCTCCTACAATGAGCAGTTCTTC. Translation: CASSIRSAGGSYNEQFF.